This TCR beta chain originates from a study of T-cell memory formation after mild COVID-19. Whole-study findings and limits: Whether day 37 second-wave clones are SARS-CoV-2-specific was not confirmed. There were some responding clones in pre-infection memory, which suggested that cross-reactive memory had joined. CD4/CD8 balance characterized clones contracting day 15 to 85, and CD4+ skew characterized later expanders. Shrinking CD4+ clones were chiefly CM and EM; CD8+ ones were chiefly EMRA.

Each CDR3 protein is one row after TCRdb ran MiXCR on the 5' RACE reads. The sample contains under 150,000 distinct CDR3 sequences, roughly 15% of which appear only once. Germline lookup yields CDR1 MNHEY and CDR2 SMNVEV (reference sequence). This CDR3 has 14 amino acids. The V end lost 5 bases, the J end lost 1 base, and 11 bases lay between the germline ends. Worth noting for this clonotype: Its matching antigen is unknown.

The rearrangement uses TRBV27 and TRBJ1-1; possible D gene TRBD1, 5 bases. The source is an adult woman who had mild COVID-19 (a few samples of this study predate the infection). Cell type and time point are not known. The sequencing sample was made of PBMCs or a T cell subset sorted from them (not recorded which). The CDR3 sequence: CASSVSRENTEAFF. In nucleotides, the CDR3 is TGTGCCAGCAGTGTGAGCAGGGAGAACACTGAAGCTTTCTTT.